Each of the 23 T cell receptor beta chains below was sequenced from the same sample in a study of blood T cell repertoires in COVID-19. Profiled with immunoSEQ multiplex PCR; TCRdb holds only in-frame clones, not every one. The sample includes 310,000 or so clones, roughly 89% of them seen just once. The sample was PBMCs or T cells enriched from blood (not recorded which). The receptors stem from a woman between 18 and 29 years old who had recovered from COVID-19.

This chain joins TRBV6-5 and TRBJ2-7, with TRBD1 identical over 7 bases. CDR3 length equals 14 residues. V shed 4 bases, J shed 3 bases, and the junction held 6 bases outside the gene matches. Germline values: CDR1 MNHEY, CDR2 SVGAGI. Here the CDR3 DNA reads TGTGCCAGCAGTTTTCTTCGGGACAGCTACGAGCAGTACTTC. Its translation: CASSFLRDSYEQYF.

The V call is TRBV30, the J call TRBJ1-1; TRBD1 might be the D (5 bases). Trimming removed 8 bases from V and 3 bases from J, with 16 bases in between. Germline CDR1 and CDR2: GTSNPN and SVGIG (reference sequence). The CDR3 is made up of 13 amino acids. The DNA of the CDR3 is TGTGCCGGAGAGACAGTAGGCGACACTGAAGCTTTCTTT. This translates into CAGETVGDTEAFF. Looking up the rest from reference TRBV30 and TRBJ1-1 gives the full variable domain: SQTIHQWPATLVQPVGSPLSLECTVEGTSNPNLYWYRQAAGRGLQLLFYSVGIGQISSEVPQNLSASRPQDRQFILSSKKLLLSDSGFYLCAGETVGDTEAFFGQGTRLTVV.

The chain joins TRBV23-1 to TRBJ1-2; 8 nucleotides match TRBD1. TRBV23-1 has ORF status, its function being uncertain. J lost 4 bases, V lost 2 bases, and 24 bases had no gene match. CDR3 length: 21 residues. CDR3 residues: CASSQKPSDRWWTGISYGYTF. The CDR3 coding sequence is TGCGCCAGCAGTCAAAAGCCCTCCGATCGATGGTGGACAGGGATTTCCTATGGCTACACCTTC.

This chain connects TRBV11-2 to TRBJ1-2; D may be TRBD1 (5 bases). The CDR3 extends over 17 amino acids. V was trimmed by 1 base and J by 4 bases, leaving 19 bases between them. The germline gives CDR1 SGHAT, CDR2 FQNNGV. This CDR3 reads CASSLVKGKGLSYGYTF. In DNA, the CDR3 is TGTGCCAGCAGCTTAGTCAAGGGGAAGGGACTGAGCTATGGCTACACCTTC.

The chain employs TRBV5-1 and TRBJ1-1, with a tentative D call TRBD1 (5 bases). The CDR3 sequence is 14 residues long. Trimming pared 7 bases from V and 3 bases from J, leaving 16 bases between. Germline CDR1 reads SGHRS; CDR2 reads YFSETQ. The CDR3 spells CASSKGDADTEAFF. CDR3 DNA sequence: TGCGCCAGCTCGAAAGGGGATGCGGACACTGAAGCTTTCTTT. Based on the CDR3 plus reference TRBV5-1 and TRBJ1-1, the full variable domain is KAGVTQTPRYLIKTRGQQVTLSCSPISGHRSVSWYQQTPGQGLQFLFEYFSETQRNKGNFPGRFSGRQFSNSRSEMNVSTLELGDSALYLCASSKGDADTEAFFGQGTRLTVV.

This chain uses TRBV19 with TRBJ1-2; no reliable D call. Trimming took off 2 bases at V and 4 bases at J, with 14 bases between the two ends. Germline CDR1 and CDR2: LNHDA and SQIVND (reference sequence). The CDR3 loop spans 15 amino acids. This CDR3 is CASSIRPQQSYGYTF. CDR3 sequence (DNA): TGTGCCAGTAGTATAAGGCCGCAACAGTCCTATGGCTACACCTTC.

The CDR3 reads CASSSYRDLYNEQFF. The CDR3 nucleotides read TGTGCCAGCAGCTCCTACAGGGATCTTTACAATGAGCAGTTCTTC. The chain has TRBV7-8 and TRBJ2-1; possible D gene TRBD1, 6 bases. V dropped 4 bases and J dropped 4 bases, with 14 bases sitting between them. Per the germline V gene, CDR1 is SGHVS and CDR2 is FQNEAQ. The CDR3 sequence is 15 residues long.

This CDR3 reads CARREGQGNYEQYF. DNA for the CDR3: TGTGCCAGGAGGGAGGGACAGGGTAACTACGAGCAGTACTTC. The genes are TRBV19 and TRBJ2-7; 9 bases map to TRBD1. The CDR3 covers 14 residues. Trimming took 9 bases from V and 3 from J; bases not matched to a gene: 9. From germline, CDR1 is LNHDA and CDR2 SQIVND (reference sequence).

The chain has TRBV27 and TRBJ2-7, with 8 nucleotides matching TRBD2. Per the germline V gene, CDR1 is MNHEY and CDR2 is SMNVEV (reference sequence). CDR3 length: 16 amino acids. V lost 2 bases and J lost 3; bases outside the gene matches: 9. The CDR3 region has the DNA TGTGCCAGCAGTTTAGCCCCTGGGACTAGGCGCTACGAGCAGTACTTC. Protein product: CASSLAPGTRRYEQYF.

This clone was seen just once. The V gene is TRBV5-4, the J gene TRBJ1-1; tentative D call: TRBD1 (5 bases). With 1 base removed from V and 1 base from J, the gap between germline ends came to 14 bases. The CDR3 has 16 amino acids. Looked up from germline, CDR1 is SGHNT and CDR2 is YYREEE (reference sequence). The chain's CDR3 is CASSLTPRERNTEAFF. CDR3 nucleotide sequence: TGTGCCAGCAGCTTGACCCCCAGGGAAAGGAACACTGAAGCTTTCTTT.

CDR3 in DNA: TGTGCCAGCAGTGGGACAGAAACTCGAAGGGCTTTCTTT. Translation: CASSGTETRRAFF. J is TRBJ1-1 and V is TRBV27; 7 nucleotides match TRBD1. The V gene end was trimmed by 5 bases and the J gene end by 11 bases; junction bases not matched to a gene: 11. The CDR3 is 13 residues long. Per germline, CDR1 MNHEY and CDR2 SMNVEV (reference sequence).

V gene TRBV5-6 combines with J gene TRBJ2-3, with 8 bases that match TRBD2. Germline trimming cut 4 bases from V and 1 base from J; bases unmatched to any gene: 5. The germline gives CDR1 SGHDT, CDR2 YYEEEE. The CDR3 runs 15 residues. In DNA, the CDR3 is TGTGCCAGCAGCACCGGGGGGGGCGGCACAGATACGCAGTATTTT. Its protein product is CASSTGGGGTDTQYF.

This clone has only a few counts. The chain couples TRBV7-2 to TRBJ2-7, with unresolved D. This CDR3 has 15 amino acids. Germline V gene lookup returns CDR1 SGHTA and CDR2 FQGNSA. The V end lost 2 bases, the J end lost 6 bases, and 17 bases lay between the germline ends. The DNA of the CDR3 is TGTGCCAGCAGCTTAACTGGTTATGGGTCGGGCGAGCAGTACTTC. This gives the protein CASSLTGYGSGEQYF.

Regarding this clone: Other DNA sequences of this sample code for an identical CDR3. V usage is TRBV29-1 and J usage is TRBJ2-7, with a weak D call TRBD2 (5 bases). Trimming took 4 bases from V and 4 from J, leaving 8 bases between them. CDR3 length equals 11 residues. CDR1 SQVTM and CDR2 ANQGSEA come from the germline V gene. CDR3 sequence (DNA): TGCAGCGTTGGAGGGAGTTACGAGCAGTACTTC. Its translation: CSVGGSYEQYF.

CDR3 nucleotide sequence: TGTGCCAGCAGCGTAGGGTGGGGGGGGAAAGAGACCCAGTACTTC. Translating it yields CASSVGWGGKETQYF. This chain joins TRBV9 and TRBJ2-5; 7 positions agree with TRBD2. Unmatched junction bases numbered 5, after V lost 0 bases and J lost 3 bases. CDR3 length equals 15 residues. CDR1 and CDR2 (germline): SGDLS, YYNGEE.

This clone is a singleton in its sample. V is TRBV7-9 and J is TRBJ1-2; D is unresolved. The CDR3 covers 14 residues. Trimming pared 1 base from V and 7 bases from J, leaving 13 bases between. CDR1 is SEHNR and CDR2 is FQNEAQ in the germline V gene (reference sequence). The CDR3 region is CASSLDRYSAGYTF. DNA for the CDR3: TGTGCCAGCAGCTTAGATAGATACAGTGCTGGCTACACCTTC.

Comment on this clone: This clone may be a read error of a much larger clone one base away. The CDR3 DNA is TGTGCCAGCAGTGAAGGGGGCGCAGACTATGGCTACACCTTC. Translating it yields CASSEGGADYGYTF. V is TRBV6-1 and J is TRBJ1-2, with D possibly matching TRBD1 (5 bases). This CDR3 is built from 14 residues. The V and J ends lost 1 base and 3 bases respectively, with 9 bases between them. Germline V gene sequence: CDR1 MNHNS, CDR2 SASEGT.

The CDR3 spells CASSLAYVGELFF. The CDR3 DNA follows: TGTGCCAGCAGCTTAGCTTACGTAGGGGAGCTGTTTTTT. The V and J genes are TRBV5-4 and TRBJ2-2; D is unclear. Germline V gives CDR1 SGHNT, CDR2 YYREEE (reference sequence). V was pared by 2 bases and J by 8 bases, with 10 bases between. The CDR3 contains 13 residues. Together with reference TRBV5-4 and TRBJ2-2, the CDR3 gives the full variable domain: ETGVTQSPTHLIKTRGQQVTLRCSSQSGHNTVSWYQQALGQGPQFIFQYYREEENGRGNFPPRFSGLQFPNYSSELNVNALELDDSALYLCASSLAYVGELFFGEGSRLTVL.

The chain has TRBV5-4 and TRBJ2-1; 10 bases fit TRBD2. This CDR3 is built from 16 residues. CDR1 and CDR2 from the germline V gene are SGHNT and YYREEE (reference sequence). J gave up 3 bases and V 0 bases, and 3 bases lay outside the gene matches. DNA for the CDR3: TGTGCCAGCAGCTTGGTAAGCGGGAGGGGCTACAATGAGCAGTTCTTC. Residues: CASSLVSGRGYNEQFF.

The chain couples TRBV7-7 to TRBJ2-5; D perhaps matches TRBD2 (5 bases). Germline V CDR1 and CDR2: SSHAT, FNYEAQ (reference sequence). Trimming removed 3 bases from V and 4 bases from J, with 9 bases in between. The CDR3 runs to 13 residues. CDR3 sequence: CASSFGGPETQYF. The CDR3 DNA sequence: TGTGCCAGCAGCTTTGGCGGGCCAGAGACCCAGTACTTC. The complete variable domain, with remaining parts taken from reference TRBV7-7 and TRBJ2-5, reads GAGVSQSPRYKVTKRGQDVTLRCDPISSHATLYWYQQALGQGPEFLTYFNYEAQPDKSGLPSDRFSAERPEGSISTLTIQRTEQRDSAMYRCASSFGGPETQYFGPGTRLLVL.

This clone has just one count. This chain joins TRBV11-3 and TRBJ2-5, with 10 nucleotides matching TRBD1. The V gene end was trimmed by 3 bases and the J gene end by 4 bases; junction bases not matched to a gene: 5. Germline loops: CDR1 SGHNT, CDR2 YENEEA. The CDR3 length is 15 residues. CDR3 sequence reads: CASSFDRGLGETQYF. CDR3 DNA: TGTGCCAGCAGCTTCGACAGGGGGCTAGGAGAGACCCAGTACTTC.

This clone was detected a few times. The chain carries TRBV29-1 and TRBJ2-1, with 10 nucleotides matching TRBD2. Looked up from germline, CDR1 is SQVTM and CDR2 is ANQGSEA. Unmatched junction bases numbered 6, after V lost 1 base and J lost 0 bases. The length of the CDR3 is 17 residues. CDR3 region: CSVEGLAGQSSYNEQFF. CDR3 nucleotides: TGCAGCGTTGAAGGACTAGCGGGTCAGAGCTCCTACAATGAGCAGTTCTTC.

The chain has TRBV6-5 and TRBJ2-7; D is perhaps TRBD1 (5 bases). In germline, CDR1 is MNHEY, CDR2 SVGAGI. There are 14 residues in the CDR3. V lost 5 bases and J 3 bases, leaving 14 bases between the germline ends. This CDR3 is CASSTPGQVYEQYF. The CDR3 DNA reads TGTGCCAGCAGTACCCCTGGACAAGTCTACGAGCAGTACTTC.